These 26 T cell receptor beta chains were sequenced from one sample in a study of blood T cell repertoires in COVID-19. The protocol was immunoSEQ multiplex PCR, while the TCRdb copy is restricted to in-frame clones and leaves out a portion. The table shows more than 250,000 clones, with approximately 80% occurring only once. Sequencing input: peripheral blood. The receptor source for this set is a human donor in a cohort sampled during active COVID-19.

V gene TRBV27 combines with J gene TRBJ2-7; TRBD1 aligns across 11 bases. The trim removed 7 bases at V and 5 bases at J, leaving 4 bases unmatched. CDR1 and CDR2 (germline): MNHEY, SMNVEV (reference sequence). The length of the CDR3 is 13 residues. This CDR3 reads CASIRTGGNEQYF. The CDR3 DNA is TGTGCCAGCATTAGGACAGGGGGCAACGAGCAGTACTTC.

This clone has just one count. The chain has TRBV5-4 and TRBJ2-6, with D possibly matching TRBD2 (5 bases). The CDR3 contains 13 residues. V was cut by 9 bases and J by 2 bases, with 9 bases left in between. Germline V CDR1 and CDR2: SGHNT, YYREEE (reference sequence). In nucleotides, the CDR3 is TGTGCCAACGGGGTTGCTGGGGCCAACGTCCTGACTTTC. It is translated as CANGVAGANVLTF.

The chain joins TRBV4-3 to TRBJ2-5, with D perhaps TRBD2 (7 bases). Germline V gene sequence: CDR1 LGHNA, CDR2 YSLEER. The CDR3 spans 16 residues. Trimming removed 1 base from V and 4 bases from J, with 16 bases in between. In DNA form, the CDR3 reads TGCGCCAGCAGCCAAGGGGAGGGGGGGCCTCGAGAGACCCAGTACTTC. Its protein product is CASSQGEGGPRETQYF.

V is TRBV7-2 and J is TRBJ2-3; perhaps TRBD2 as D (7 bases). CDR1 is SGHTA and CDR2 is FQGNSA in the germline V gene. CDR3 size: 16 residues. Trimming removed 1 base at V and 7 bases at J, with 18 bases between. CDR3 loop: CASSLDGGRSANTQYF. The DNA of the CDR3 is TGTGCCAGCAGCTTAGACGGGGGGCGGTCTGCAAATACGCAGTATTTT. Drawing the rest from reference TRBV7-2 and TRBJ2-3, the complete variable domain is GAGVSQSPSNKVTEKGKDVELRCDPISGHTALYWYRQSLGQGLEFLIYFQGNSAPDKSGLPSDRFSAERTGGSVSTLTIQRTQQEDSAVYLCASSLDGGRSANTQYFGPGTRLTVL.

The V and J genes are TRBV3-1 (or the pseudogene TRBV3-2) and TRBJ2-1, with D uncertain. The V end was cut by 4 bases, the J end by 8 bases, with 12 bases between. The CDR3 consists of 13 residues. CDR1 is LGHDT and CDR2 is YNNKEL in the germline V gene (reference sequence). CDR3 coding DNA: TGTGCCAGCAGCCCCCTCCCCAGCGATGAGCAGTTCTTC. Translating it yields CASSPLPSDEQFF.

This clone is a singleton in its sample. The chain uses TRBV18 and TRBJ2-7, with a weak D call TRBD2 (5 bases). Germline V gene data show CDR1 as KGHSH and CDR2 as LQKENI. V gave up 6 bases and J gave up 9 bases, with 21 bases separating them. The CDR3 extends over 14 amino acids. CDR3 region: CASSQGSGVRWQYF. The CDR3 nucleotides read TGTGCCAGCTCCCAAGGGAGTGGGGTTCGGTGGCAGTACTTC. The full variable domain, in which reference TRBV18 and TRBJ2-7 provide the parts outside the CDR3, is NAGVMQNPRHLVRRRGQEARLRCSPMKGHSHVYWYRQLPEEGLKFMVYLQKENIIDESGMPKERFSAEFPKEGPSILRIQQVVRGDSAAYFCASSQGSGVRWQYFGPGTRLTVT.

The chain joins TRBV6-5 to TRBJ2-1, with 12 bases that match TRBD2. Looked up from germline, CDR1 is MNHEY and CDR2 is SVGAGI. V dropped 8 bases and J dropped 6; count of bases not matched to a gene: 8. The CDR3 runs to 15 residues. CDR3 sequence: CASGFLAGGPNEQFF. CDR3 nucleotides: TGTGCCAGCGGCTTTCTAGCGGGAGGGCCCAATGAGCAGTTCTTC.

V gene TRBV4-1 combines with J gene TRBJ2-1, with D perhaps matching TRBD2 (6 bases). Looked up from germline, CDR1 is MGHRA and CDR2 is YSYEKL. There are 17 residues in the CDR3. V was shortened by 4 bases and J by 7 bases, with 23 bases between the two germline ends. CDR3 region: CASSPKGERVRENEQFF. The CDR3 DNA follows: TGCGCCAGCAGCCCAAAAGGGGAGCGGGTCCGTGAAAATGAGCAGTTCTTC.

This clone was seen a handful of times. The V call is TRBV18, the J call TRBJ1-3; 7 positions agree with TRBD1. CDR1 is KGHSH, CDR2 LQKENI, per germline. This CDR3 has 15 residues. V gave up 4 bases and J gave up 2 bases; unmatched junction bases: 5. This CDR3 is CASSRTGDTGNTIYF. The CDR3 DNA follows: TGTGCCAGCTCACGTACAGGGGATACTGGAAACACCATATATTTT.

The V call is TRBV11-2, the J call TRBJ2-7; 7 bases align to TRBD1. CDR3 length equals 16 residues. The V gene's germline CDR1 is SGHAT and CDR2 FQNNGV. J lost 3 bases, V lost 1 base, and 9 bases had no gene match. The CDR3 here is CASSLVSQTGSYEQYF. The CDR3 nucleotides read TGTGCCAGCAGCTTAGTCTCCCAGACAGGGAGCTACGAGCAGTACTTC.

CDR3 DNA: TGTGCCAGCAGTCTCGGGGGTAGCGGAGGGCAAGAGACCCAGTACTTC. Its protein product is CASSLGGSGGQETQYF. The V and J genes are TRBV28 and TRBJ2-5; D perhaps matches TRBD2 (6 bases). Germline CDR1 and CDR2: MDHEN and SYDVKM. The germline V and J ends were trimmed by 5 bases and 2 bases, with 18 bases remaining between them. The CDR3 is 16 amino acids.

The CDR3 sequence: CASSYTGIETQYF. CDR3 DNA: TGCGCCAGCAGTTACACAGGGATTGAGACCCAGTACTTC. The V and J genes are TRBV5-1 and TRBJ2-5; D perhaps matches TRBD1 (6 bases). CDR1 SGHRS and CDR2 YFSETQ come from the germline V gene. The CDR3 totals 13 residues. The V end lost 5 bases, the J end lost 5 bases, and 13 bases lay between the germline ends.

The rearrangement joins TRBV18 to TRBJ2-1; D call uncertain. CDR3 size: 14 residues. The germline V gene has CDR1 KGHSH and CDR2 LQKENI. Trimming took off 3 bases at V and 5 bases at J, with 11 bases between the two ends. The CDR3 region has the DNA TGTGCCAGCTCACCGGTTCAGGCCCACAATGAGCAGTTCTTC. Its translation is CASSPVQAHNEQFF. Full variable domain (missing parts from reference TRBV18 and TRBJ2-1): NAGVMQNPRHLVRRRGQEARLRCSPMKGHSHVYWYRQLPEEGLKFMVYLQKENIIDESGMPKERFSAEFPKEGPSILRIQQVVRGDSAAYFCASSPVQAHNEQFFGPGTRLTVL.

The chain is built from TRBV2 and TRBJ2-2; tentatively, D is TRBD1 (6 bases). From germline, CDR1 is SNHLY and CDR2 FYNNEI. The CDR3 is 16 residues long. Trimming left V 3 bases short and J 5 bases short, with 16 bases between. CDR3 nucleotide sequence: TGTGCCAGCAGTGAGCTGGGACACCCCCTAACCGGGGAGCTGTTTTTT. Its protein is CASSELGHPLTGELFF.

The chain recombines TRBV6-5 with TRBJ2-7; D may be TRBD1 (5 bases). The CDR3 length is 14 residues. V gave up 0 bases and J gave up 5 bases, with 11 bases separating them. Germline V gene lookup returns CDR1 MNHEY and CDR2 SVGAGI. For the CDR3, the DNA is TGTGCCAGCAGTTACTCCCCAGGGCCCCACGAGCAGTACTTC. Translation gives CASSYSPGPHEQYF.

This chain's CDR3 is CASNQYRDSNQPQHF. The CDR3 bases are TGTGCCAGTAACCAGTACAGGGATAGCAATCAGCCCCAGCATTTT. The genes are TRBV19 and TRBJ1-5; perhaps TRBD1 as D (6 bases). Between the trimmed V and J ends, which lost 7 bases and 0 bases, there was a span of 13 bases. The CDR3 is 15 amino acids. In germline, CDR1 is LNHDA, CDR2 SQIVND (reference sequence). Supplemented by reference TRBV19 and TRBJ1-5, the full variable domain reads DGGITQSPKYLFRKEGQNVTLSCEQNLNHDAMYWYRQDPGQGLRLIYYSQIVNDFQKGDIAEGYSVSREKKESFPLTVTSAQKNPTAFYLCASNQYRDSNQPQHFGDGTRLSIL.

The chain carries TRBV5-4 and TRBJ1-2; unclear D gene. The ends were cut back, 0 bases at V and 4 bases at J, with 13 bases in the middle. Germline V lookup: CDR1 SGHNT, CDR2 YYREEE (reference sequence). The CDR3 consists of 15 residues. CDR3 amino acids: CASSLASEGSYGYTF. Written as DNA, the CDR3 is TGTGCCAGCAGCTTGGCCTCAGAGGGATCCTATGGCTACACCTTC. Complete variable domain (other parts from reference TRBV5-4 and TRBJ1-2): ETGVTQSPTHLIKTRGQQVTLRCSSQSGHNTVSWYQQALGQGPQFIFQYYREEENGRGNFPPRFSGLQFPNYSSELNVNALELDDSALYLCASSLASEGSYGYTFGSGTRLTVV.

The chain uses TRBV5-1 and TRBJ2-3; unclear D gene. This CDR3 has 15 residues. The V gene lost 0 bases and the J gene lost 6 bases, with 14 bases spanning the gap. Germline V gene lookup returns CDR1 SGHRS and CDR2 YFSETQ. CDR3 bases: TGCGCCAGCAGCTTGGCGCGGCCCACTGACGATACGCAGTATTTT. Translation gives CASSLARPTDDTQYF.

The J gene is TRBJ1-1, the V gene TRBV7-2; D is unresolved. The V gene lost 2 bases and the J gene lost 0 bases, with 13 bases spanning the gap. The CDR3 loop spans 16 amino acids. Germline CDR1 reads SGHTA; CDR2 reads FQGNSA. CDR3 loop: CASSLNPQVVNTEAFF. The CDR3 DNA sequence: TGTGCCAGCAGCTTAAACCCGCAGGTAGTGAACACTGAAGCTTTCTTT.

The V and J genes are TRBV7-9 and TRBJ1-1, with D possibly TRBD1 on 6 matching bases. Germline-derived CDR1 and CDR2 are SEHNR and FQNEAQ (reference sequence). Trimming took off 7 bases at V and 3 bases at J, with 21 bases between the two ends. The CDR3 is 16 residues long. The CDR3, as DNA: TGTGCCAGCACCCTAGGGGGGGGGCCATGGGACACTGAAGCTTTCTTT. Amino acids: CASTLGGGPWDTEAFF. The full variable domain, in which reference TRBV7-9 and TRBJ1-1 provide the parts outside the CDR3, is DTGVSQNPRHKITKRGQNVTFRCDPISEHNRLYWYRQTLGQGPEFLTYFQNEAQLEKSRLLSDRFSAERPKGSFSTLEIQRTEQGDSAMYLCASTLGGGPWDTEAFFGQGTRLTVV.

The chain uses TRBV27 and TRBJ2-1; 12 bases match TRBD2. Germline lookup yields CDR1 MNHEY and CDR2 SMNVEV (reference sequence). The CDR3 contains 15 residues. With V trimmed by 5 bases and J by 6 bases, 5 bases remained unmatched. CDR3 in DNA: TGTGCCAGCAGTATTGGGACTAGCGGGTTCAATGAGCAGTTCTTC. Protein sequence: CASSIGTSGFNEQFF.

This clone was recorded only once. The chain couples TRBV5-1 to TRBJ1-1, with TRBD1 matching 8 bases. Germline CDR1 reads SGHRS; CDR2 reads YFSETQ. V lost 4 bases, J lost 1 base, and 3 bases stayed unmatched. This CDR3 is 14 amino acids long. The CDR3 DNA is TGCGCCAGCAGCCCAGACAGGGGGAACACTGAAGCTTTCTTT. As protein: CASSPDRGNTEAFF.

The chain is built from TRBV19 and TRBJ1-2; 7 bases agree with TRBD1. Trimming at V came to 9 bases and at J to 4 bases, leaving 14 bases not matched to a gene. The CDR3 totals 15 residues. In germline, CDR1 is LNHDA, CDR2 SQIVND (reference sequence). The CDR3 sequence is CASLHFSQGLYGYTF. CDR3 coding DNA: TGTGCCAGCCTACACTTTTCACAGGGGCTCTATGGCTACACCTTC.

In DNA, the CDR3 is TGTGCCAGCAGTTTAAGTGGCAGGGGCTACACCTTC. Amino acid sequence: CASSLSGRGYTF. The chain uses TRBV28 and TRBJ1-2, with D unresolved. V shed 2 bases and J shed 8 bases, with 9 bases lying between them. Germline V gene data show CDR1 as MDHEN and CDR2 as SYDVKM. CDR3 size: 12 residues.

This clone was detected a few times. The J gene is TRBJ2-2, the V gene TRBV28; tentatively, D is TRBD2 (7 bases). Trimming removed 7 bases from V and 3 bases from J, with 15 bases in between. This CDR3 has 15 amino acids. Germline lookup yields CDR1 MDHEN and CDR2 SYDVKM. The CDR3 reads CASTFGGRDTGELFF. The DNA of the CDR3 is TGTGCCAGCACCTTCGGGGGGCGCGACACCGGGGAGCTGTTTTTT.

The CDR3 is CAISESKGDTGELFF. CDR3 DNA sequence: TGTGCCATCAGTGAGTCGAAAGGGGACACCGGGGAGCTGTTTTTT. The rearrangement uses TRBV10-3 and TRBJ2-2, with D possibly being TRBD1 (5 bases). The germline V gene has CDR1 ENHRY and CDR2 SYGVKD. Trimming took off 0 bases at V and 3 bases at J, with 8 bases between the two ends. This CDR3 contains 15 residues.